This TCR beta chain was obtained from a study of molecular identifiers for immune sequencing clone quantification. Study results and limitations: Spiked TCR RNA from one Jurkat cell reportedly showed up when mixed among one million naive cells.

Germline V gives CDR1 MNHNS, CDR2 SASEGT. This CDR3 is built from 15 residues. The V and J ends lost 0 bases and 5 bases respectively, with 13 bases between them. This clonotype was counted many times. Its target is not known. TCRdb passed the PCR reads through MiXCR, listing each CDR3 protein once. The table records approximately 680,000 distinct CDR3 sequences, about 25% of them present only once. This sequence was found in a human donor in good health. Some libraries in this study had Jurkat cell RNA spiked in. Sequenced sample: naive CD8+ T cells from blood, with Jurkat cell RNA spiked in. Regarding subset: FACS-sorted CD8+CD4-CCR7+CD45RA+ naive T cells. The chain uses TRBV6-1 and TRBJ1-1; TRBD1 is a possible D gene (6 bases). Written as DNA, the CDR3 is TGTGCCAGCAGTGAAGCCGAGAGGGGGAGGACTGAAGCTTTCTTT. Encoded protein: CASSEAERGRTEAFF.